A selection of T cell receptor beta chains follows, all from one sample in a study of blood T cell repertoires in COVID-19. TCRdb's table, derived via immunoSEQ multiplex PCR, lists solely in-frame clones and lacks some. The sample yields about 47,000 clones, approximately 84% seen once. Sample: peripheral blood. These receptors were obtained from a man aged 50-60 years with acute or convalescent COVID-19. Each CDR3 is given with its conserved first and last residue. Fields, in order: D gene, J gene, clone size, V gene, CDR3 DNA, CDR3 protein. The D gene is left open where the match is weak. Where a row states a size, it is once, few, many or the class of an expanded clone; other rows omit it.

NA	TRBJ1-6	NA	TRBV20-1	TGCAGTGCTAGTCCCCTGCTGCGGGGAACCAATTCACCCCTCCACTTT	CSASPLLRGTNSPLHF
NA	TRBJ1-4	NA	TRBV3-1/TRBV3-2	TGTGCCAGCAGCCAGGACACAACTAATGAAAAACTGTTTTTT	CASSQDTTNEKLFF
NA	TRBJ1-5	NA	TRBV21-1	TGTGCCAGCAGCAAATGGGCGGACAGGGCGGGCAATCAGCCCCAGCATTTT	CASSKWADRAGNQPQHF
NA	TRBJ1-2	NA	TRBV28	TGTGCCAGCAGCCCCGGCAGGGTGGGGGGCTACACCTTC	CASSPGRVGGYTF
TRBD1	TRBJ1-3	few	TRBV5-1	TGCGCCAGCAGCTTGGGTGGGACAGGCTCTGGAAACACCATATATTTT	CASSLGGTGSGNTIYF
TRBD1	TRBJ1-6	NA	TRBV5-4	TGTGCCAGCAGCTTGATCGACAGGGTTTATTCACCCCTCCACTTT	CASSLIDRVYSPLHF
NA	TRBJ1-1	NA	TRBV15	TGTGCCACCAGCAGACCTCCCGTCTCTGAAGCTTTCTTT	CATSRPPVSEAFF
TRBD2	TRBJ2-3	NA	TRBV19	TGTGCCAGTAGTTCGGCGGGAGCTAGCACAGATACGCAGTATTTT	CASSSAGASTDTQYF
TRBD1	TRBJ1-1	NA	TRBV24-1	TGTGCCACCCCCTCAAGGGGGCCCGGCACTGAAGCTTTCTTT	CATPSRGPGTEAFF
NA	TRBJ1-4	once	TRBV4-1	TGCGCCAGCAGCCAAGATCAGGGCCTTGGAAAACTGTTTTTT	CASSQDQGLGKLFF
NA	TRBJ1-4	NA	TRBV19	TGTGCCAGTAGACCCTTTAGCTCAACTAATGAAAAACTGTTTTTT	CASRPFSSTNEKLFF
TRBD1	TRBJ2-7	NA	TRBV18	TGTGCCAGCTCACCTTTCTCGGCCGGGACAGGGCTGACCTACGAGCAGTACTTC	CASSPFSAGTGLTYEQYF
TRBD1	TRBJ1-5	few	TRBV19	TGTGCCAGTAGTGACGGACAGGGAAGCAATCAGCCCCAGCATTTT	CASSDGQGSNQPQHF
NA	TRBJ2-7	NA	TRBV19	TGTGCCAGTAGTATAACATGGGGCGACACTCTTCCCTACGAGCAGTACTTC	CASSITWGDTLPYEQYF
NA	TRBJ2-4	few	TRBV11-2	TGTGCCAGCAGTCCCCGGGACTTTAGACATTTTCAGTACTTC	CASSPRDFRHFQYF
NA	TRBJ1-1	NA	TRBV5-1	TGCGCCAGCAGCTTGGCCAGACAGGAAGAAGAAGCTTTCTTT	CASSLARQEEEAFF
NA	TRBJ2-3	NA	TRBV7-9	TGTGCCAGCAGCTTTTCAGCGGACACAGATACGCAGTATTTT	CASSFSADTDTQYF